The present entry profiles one T cell receptor (beta chain) with its context. The clone's antigen remains unknown. No qualities accompany the bases; no much larger clone lies one base away. This sample was taken from a study of shared clonotypes between healthy human individuals (TCRdb year 2020). In terms of the full investigation: The cohort comprised two women and a few men aged 18 to 49 years. For each donor, three plates each were used for CD4 naive and CD4 memory, two plates were used for CD8 naive, and one plate was used for CD8 memory. To estimate repertoire size and how much clonotypes are shared between individuals, the study performed deep sequencing of blood TCR repertoires from a few healthy adults. Different laboratories and diverse techniques were used to prepare libraries and sequence TCR repertoires, to increase sequencing depth and limit assay-specific biases. Leukapheresis yielded between about 0.85 and 9.5 billion PBMCs per donor. The study at large found these results: Sampling was restricted to blood, and TCR repertoires in tissues likely differ from the TCR repertoires found in blood. Naive subsets generally had larger estimated clonotype richness than memory subsets did. Pairwise subsampling indicated that sequencing depth was expected to affect the degree of clonotype sharing among donors. Higher generation probabilities were observed for clonotypes shared by all four sorted-subset donors than for non-shared clonotypes. Incomplete sequencing was indicated by rarefaction of sorted-subset datasets, despite the large sequencing depth. The small number of donors limited the genetic and exposure-history diversity represented. Roughly 5.2% of naive CD4, roughly 3.5% of naive CD8, about 2.1% of memory CD4, and roughly 0.4% of memory CD8 clonotypes were shared across several donors.

Spanning cysteine to phenylalanine, the CDR3 consists of 12 amino acids. The read is trimmed to its CDR3 DNA, 36 bases read in frame from base 1. Deletion took 6 bases off V and 6 bases off J, with a span of 11 bases between the germline ends. For CDR1 and CDR2, the germline V gene lists MNHEY and SVGAGI. Healthy HIV-negative adults with no recently reported acute infections or vaccinations were included as donors. Every donor was a Caucasian adult living in Nashville, Tennessee, USA. CD4+ T cells were enriched by magnetic negative selection; naive cells were then positively selected on CD45RA, and the negative fraction formed the memory subset. Blood was collected by leukapheresis, and PBMCs were isolated by Ficoll-Histopaque density gradient centrifugation and then cryopreserved in liquid nitrogen vapor phase. Purity and quantity of every magnetically sorted T cell population were checked by analytical flow cytometry. Genomic DNA was isolated from each sorted fraction and quantified by UV absorbance on a Nanodrop 2000c.

Using the deep immunoSEQ assay, TCR CDR3 regions were amplified from genomic DNA by multiplex PCR. For each cell subset, the extracted genomic DNA was distributed evenly across all wells of several immunoSEQ 96-well plates, and each plate served as one replicate. For sorted subsets, 200 ng of genomic DNA, equivalent to around 31,000 T cell genomes, went into each replicate PCR. Purified libraries were quantified with a Qubit 3.0 fluorometer, sized on a Bioanalyzer 2100, and re-quantified with the KAPA Library Quantification kit. Every immunoSEQ 96-well plate was sequenced on a separate single-read 150-cycle Illumina NextSeq 550 flow cell. The original methods were these. Because the immunoSEQ output held only junctional sequences and lacked quality scores, the filtering could not match the filtering applied to full-length reads. Sequences were annotated with PyIR, a Python wrapper for IgBLAST v1.9, and V/J genes and CDR3 were assigned using IMGT germline references. Reads were removed for weak V/J assignments (E-value above 1e-6), missing CDR3, stop codons, out-of-frame junctions, or ambiguous translated residues. V3J clonotypes were defined as sequences sharing the same inferred V gene, J gene, and CDR3 amino acid sequence. To compute the percentage overlap between repertoires, the number of shared unique clonotypes was divided by the size of the smaller repertoire. Repertoire richness was assessed with RTK rarefaction, the Chao1 estimator, and Recon v2.1 estimates of unobserved clonotypes. For all TCRbeta clonotypes obtained by the gDNA method from several donors, generation probabilities were computed with OLGA. In TCRdb, the immuneACCESS table is reduced to in-frame sequences with V and J assigned. These tables do not hold every clone; where another copy was compared, an unresolved V gene accounts for under half, and the others remain unexplained. V and J calls and clone size are copied from that table; D and trimming were computed from the DNA. A total of around 2.1 million clones appear in this sample, around 95% of them only once. Approximately 0.13% of the sample comes from the top ten.

The sequence was obtained from a man between 18 and 35 years old in good health. The chain employs TRBV6-5 and TRBJ1-2, with the D gene call left open. The specimen was naive CD4+ T cells sorted from blood. The cell subset or site label for this specimen denotes: CD45RA+ positively selected. The CDR3 sequence is CASRAVLDGYTF. The nucleotide sequence reads TGTGCCAGCAGGGCGGTTTTGGATGGCTACACCTTC.